These 2 T cell receptor beta chains were all obtained from the same sample, sequenced in a study of T-cell reconstitution after alpha-beta-depleted transplantation in children. Unique molecular identifiers were used in preparing the TCRbeta library. TCRdb re-called the PCR reads through MiXCR, storing one row per CDR3 protein. The data hold hundreds of thousands of distinct CDR3 sequences, with roughly 15% observed a single time. This specimen was PBMCs from the stem cell graft donor, taken from the stem cell graft. The receptors shown here come from a human donor who donated a stem cell graft to a child with acute myeloid leukemia.

This clonotype showed up just a few times. The rearrangement links TRBV11-2 to TRBJ2-5; TRBD2 might be the D (5 bases). The CDR3 covers 13 residues. V dropped 8 bases and J dropped 5 bases, with 15 bases sitting between them. Germline values: CDR1 SGHAT, CDR2 FQNNGV. The CDR3 region has the DNA TGTGCCAGCCTTACGGGGTTGGGGGAGACCCAGTACTTC. It yields the protein CASLTGLGETQYF. The entire variable domain, with the rest obtained from reference TRBV11-2 and TRBJ2-5, is as follows: EAGVAQSPRYKIIEKRQSVAFWCNPISGHATLYWYQQILGQGPKLLIQFQNNGVVDDSQLPKDRFSAERLKGVDSTLKIQPAKLEDSAVYLCASLTGLGETQYFGPGTRLLVL.

In its sample, this clonotype was seen a few times. For the CDR3, the DNA is TGTGCCAGCAGCCTACATGGACAGGGGGATTTATATGGCTACACCTTC. Translating it yields CASSLHGQGDLYGYTF. The V call is TRBV9, the J call TRBJ1-2, with 10 positions matching TRBD1. The J segment lost 5 bases and the V segment lost 4 bases, leaving 11 bases of the junction unmatched. There are 16 residues in the CDR3. CDR1 is SGDLS, CDR2 YYNGEE, per germline.